Listed here is a single T cell receptor (beta chain). Its antigen is undetermined. A library of TCRbeta sequences, prepared with unique molecular identifiers, was generated. TCRdb analysed the PCR reads with MiXCR anew, one entry per CDR3 protein. Seen here are 800,000 to 1,000,000 distinct CDR3 sequences, about 26% observed once, and the top ten hold approximately 30%. The germline gives CDR1 KGHSH, CDR2 LQKENI. The CDR3 loop spans 13 amino acids. V was clipped by 0 bases and J by 6 bases, with 7 bases between them. The data were taken from a study of T-cell reconstitution after alpha-beta-depleted transplantation in children. General study findings and limits: TCRbeta diversity was high at day 60 in some patients (a result of surviving recipient T cells and thymic progenitors). As was reported, about two months after transplant, alpha-beta T cells came from several hundred expanded graft clones. It was newly produced T cells that mostly accounted for T-cell counts and diversity one year after transplant.

The origin of this receptor is a boy under two years old who had a stem cell transplant for SCID, so the T cells may come from the graft donor. This chain connects TRBV18 to TRBJ2-3; D ambiguous. The sequencing here drew on PBMCs, mostly from graft donor cells, taken 360 days after TCRalphabeta/CD19-depleted stem cell transplant. CDR3 coding DNA: TGTGCCAGCTCACCACCGACCGCGGATACGCAGTATTTT. Its translation is CASSPPTADTQYF.